The 25 T cell receptor beta chains below all came from one sample that was sequenced in a study of Ad26.COV2.S vaccination and SARS-CoV-2 variants. Some clones are missing from TCRdb's copy, which holds only in-frame ones; the method was immunoSEQ multiplex PCR. The sample lists under 300,000 clones, 87% occurring once. Stated treatment: some 20 received Ad26.COV2.S at low or high dose, single or two shots; about 5 received placebo; per-sample allocation not given. Specimen acquisition occurred on day 63 following the initial vaccine or placebo injection. The specimen was peripheral blood, collected in a trial of Ad26.COV2.S vaccine versus placebo. These receptors all come from a person aged 18-65 years who received the Ad26.COV2.S COVID-19 vaccine or a placebo.

Only one count was recorded for this clone. The chain employs TRBV5-6 and TRBJ1-2; D unresolved. V dropped 3 bases and J dropped 5 bases, with 8 bases sitting between them. This CDR3 is 12 amino acids long. Germline assignment: CDR1 SGHDT and CDR2 YYEEEE. The CDR3 reads CASSSGLYGYTF. CDR3 nucleotide sequence: TGTGCCAGCAGCTCCGGGTTGTATGGCTACACCTTC. Full variable domain (outside the CDR3, taken from reference TRBV5-6 and TRBJ1-2): DAGVTQSPTHLIKTRGQQVTLRCSPKSGHDTVSWYQQALGQGPQFIFQYYEEEERQRGNFPDRFSGHQFPNYSSELNVNALLLGDSALYLCASSSGLYGYTFGSGTRLTVV.

J is TRBJ2-7 and V is TRBV18, with a possible D match to TRBD1 (5 bases). Trimming shortened V by 3 bases and J by 6 bases, and 12 bases separated the two germline ends. Germline V gene data show CDR1 as KGHSH and CDR2 as LQKENI. CDR3 length equals 13 residues. This CDR3 is CASSPAQGFEQYF. The CDR3, as DNA: TGTGCCAGCTCACCGGCGCAGGGTTTCGAGCAGTACTTC.

The chain employs TRBV18 and TRBJ2-3; possibly TRBD2 for D (6 bases). Germline CDR1 is KGHSH and CDR2 is LQKENI. The germline V and J ends were trimmed by 0 bases and 0 bases, with 16 bases remaining between them. The CDR3 runs 18 residues. The CDR3 region is CASSPPTGTLLSTDTQYF. CDR3 DNA sequence: TGTGCCAGCTCACCACCGACTGGGACTCTCCTTAGCACAGATACGCAGTATTTT.

This chain uses TRBV11-2 with TRBJ1-4, with TRBD1 matching over 7 bases. The junction had 11 bases not matched to a gene; V was cut back by 3 bases and J by 7 bases. This CDR3 is built from 16 residues. Germline CDR1 is SGHAT and CDR2 is FQNNGV. Written as DNA, the CDR3 is TGTGCCAGCAGCTTGAAGGGGGCGGGGAGGGGTGAAAAACTGTTTTTT. It is translated as CASSLKGAGRGEKLFF.

V and J are TRBV6-2 or TRBV6-3 and TRBJ2-3; D is possibly TRBD1 (6 bases). Trimming removed 4 bases from V and 4 bases from J, with 18 bases in between. Germline values: CDR1 MNHEY, CDR2 SVGEGT. The CDR3 totals 16 residues. CDR3 in amino acids: CASSSGSTGPSDTQYF. The DNA for the CDR3 is TGTGCCAGCAGTTCCGGTTCGACAGGACCGTCAGATACGCAGTATTTT.

This clone was detected only a few times. The chain links TRBV9 to TRBJ2-1, with a possible D match to TRBD1 (5 bases). With 0 bases removed from V and 1 base from J, the gap between germline ends came to 14 bases. CDR3 length: 17 residues. CDR1 and CDR2 (germline): SGDLS, YYNGEE. The CDR3 DNA reads as TGTGCCAGCAGCGTAGGGGGCATGGGCGCGTCCTACAATGAGCAGTTCTTC. Residues: CASSVGGMGASYNEQFF.

In its sample, this clone was seen once. The J gene is TRBJ1-1, the V gene TRBV3-1 (or the pseudogene TRBV3-2); D uncertain. Germline V gene sequence: CDR1 LGHDT, CDR2 YNNKEL (reference sequence). The CDR3 runs 17 residues. Trimming took 0 bases from V and 0 from J, leaving 14 bases between them. CDR3 nucleotide sequence: TGTGCCAGCAGCCAAGAAGGACGGCTACCTATGAACACTGAAGCTTTCTTT. The encoded protein is CASSQEGRLPMNTEAFF.

V gene TRBV2 combines with J gene TRBJ1-6, with D perhaps matching TRBD1 (5 bases). The V gene lost 4 bases and the J gene lost 2 bases, with 9 bases spanning the gap. Germline V lookup: CDR1 SNHLY, CDR2 FYNNEI. The CDR3 sequence is 15 residues long. The CDR3 bases are TGTGCCAGCAGTGGGGGGGGAACCTATAATTCACCCCTCCACTTT. Translated: CASSGGGTYNSPLHF.

J is TRBJ2-5 and V is TRBV11-2, with D hard to call. CDR3 length: 13 amino acids. Looked up from germline, CDR1 is SGHAT and CDR2 is FQNNGV. V lost 1 base and J lost 9, with 12 bases in between. The chain's CDR3 is CASSLGDRIAQYF. CDR3 DNA: TGTGCCAGCAGCTTAGGTGACCGGATTGCCCAGTACTTC.

There are a few counts of this clone. The rearrangement links TRBV3-1 (or the pseudogene TRBV3-2) to TRBJ1-3; D gene unclear. Germline values: CDR1 LGHDT, CDR2 YNNKEL (reference sequence). V was pared by 0 bases and J by 5 bases, with 5 bases between. This CDR3 has 13 residues. CDR3 coding DNA: TGTGCCAGCAGCCAAGATATCCGAAACACCATATATTTT. Its protein is CASSQDIRNTIYF.

This chain links TRBV2 with TRBJ1-1; no clear D gene. This CDR3 is 15 amino acids long. Trimming left V 0 bases short and J 7 bases short, with 15 bases between. Germline values: CDR1 SNHLY, CDR2 FYNNEI. CDR3: CASSEALRGEDEAFF. For the CDR3, the DNA is TGTGCCAGCAGTGAAGCGCTTCGGGGTGAAGATGAAGCTTTCTTT.

This sequence joins TRBV24-1 and TRBJ2-2; 7 nucleotides agree with TRBD1. The CDR3 has 14 amino acids. Germline lookup yields CDR1 KGHDR and CDR2 SFDVKD. Trimming at V came to 7 bases and at J to 6 bases, leaving 7 bases not matched to a gene. The CDR3 reads CATSTQTGAGELFF. As DNA, the CDR3 is TGTGCCACCAGCACCCAAACAGGGGCCGGGGAGCTGTTTTTT.

CDR3 DNA: TGTGCCAGCAGCCAAGATCGATGGGGCGAGCAGTACTTC. Protein sequence: CASSQDRWGEQYF. The chain carries TRBV3-1 (or the pseudogene TRBV3-2) and TRBJ2-7; D remains unclear. There are 13 residues in the CDR3. Trimming left V 0 bases short and J 6 bases short, with 9 bases between. CDR1 and CDR2 from the germline V gene are LGHDT and YNNKEL (reference sequence).

This clone has a single count. J is TRBJ2-1 and V is TRBV7-9, with D possibly TRBD1 on 5 matching bases. The CDR3 contains 14 residues. Looked up from germline, CDR1 is SEHNR and CDR2 is FQNEAQ (reference sequence). V was trimmed by 6 bases and J by 6 bases, leaving 15 bases between them. CDR3 in DNA: TGTGCCAGCAGATCTCAGGGTTGGGGCAATGAGCAGTTCTTC. Amino acid sequence: CASRSQGWGNEQFF.

The chain employs TRBV7-9 and TRBJ2-2; D unresolved. There are 16 residues in the CDR3. Germline assignment: CDR1 SEHNR and CDR2 FQNEAQ (reference sequence). Trimming pared 4 bases from V and 0 bases from J, leaving 12 bases between. CDR3: CASSSASRSNTGELFF. The DNA for the CDR3 is TGTGCCAGCAGCTCCGCTTCGCGATCGAACACCGGGGAGCTGTTTTTT.

This clone was seen once. V is TRBV29-1 and J is TRBJ2-7; D perhaps matches TRBD1 (6 bases). The CDR3 sequence is 13 residues long. Germline values: CDR1 SQVTM, CDR2 ANQGSEA. The V end lost 3 bases, the J end lost 7 bases, and 16 bases lay between the germline ends. This CDR3 is CSVEGQIFGEQYF. In nucleotides, the CDR3 is TGCAGCGTTGAGGGACAAATTTTTGGGGAGCAGTACTTC.

The chain has TRBV7-9 and TRBJ1-2, with 8 bases identical to TRBD1. The CDR3 contains 13 residues. Germline trimming cut 1 base from V and 7 bases from J; bases unmatched to any gene: 2. The V gene's germline CDR1 is SEHNR and CDR2 FQNEAQ (reference sequence). The CDR3 region has the DNA TGTGCCAGCAGCTTAGGGACAGGGTTTGGCTACACCTTC. This sequence encodes CASSLGTGFGYTF.

The rearrangement uses TRBV5-1 and TRBJ2-2; a possible D gene is TRBD2 (6 bases). Germline V gives CDR1 SGHRS, CDR2 YFSETQ. V lost 1 base, J lost 3 bases, and 13 bases lay in between. The CDR3 has 16 amino acids. This CDR3 is CASSLHQAGDTGELFF. In DNA, the CDR3 is TGCGCCAGCAGCTTGCATCAAGCGGGTGACACCGGGGAGCTGTTTTTT.

The chain employs TRBV2 and TRBJ1-2; D possibly corresponds to TRBD1 (5 bases). Germline CDR1 is SNHLY and CDR2 is FYNNEI. This CDR3 has 15 residues. V was shortened by 3 bases and J by 0 bases, with 11 bases between the two germline ends. CDR3 DNA: TGTGCCAGCAGTGATTGGGGGTTAGCTAACTATGGCTACACCTTC. Residues: CASSDWGLANYGYTF. Looking up the rest from reference TRBV2 and TRBJ1-2 gives the full variable domain: EPEVTQTPSHQVTQMGQEVILRCVPISNHLYFYWYRQILGQKVEFLVSFYNNEISEKSEIFDDQFSVERPDGSNFTLKIRSTKLEDSAMYFCASSDWGLANYGYTFGSGTRLTVV.

This clone turned up a few times. The rearrangement uses TRBV7-9 and TRBJ1-5; 7 bases are a match to TRBD1. The CDR3 runs 15 residues. The V gene end was trimmed by 1 base and the J gene end by 6 bases; junction bases not matched to a gene: 6. Germline V gives CDR1 SEHNR, CDR2 FQNEAQ (reference sequence). The CDR3 DNA reads TGTGCCAGCAGCTTAGGACAGGGCAGGAGTCAGCCCCAGCATTTT. It codes for CASSLGQGRSQPQHF.

The J gene is TRBJ1-5, the V gene TRBV7-9; D remains unclear. Germline CDR1 and CDR2: SEHNR and FQNEAQ (reference sequence). The CDR3 runs to 11 residues. Trimming stripped 9 bases from V and 11 bases from J, with 14 bases between. As DNA, the CDR3 is TGTGCCAGTACCGGGGTCAAGGCCCAGCATTTT. It encodes CASTGVKAQHF.

This chain links TRBV7-9 with TRBJ2-1; possible D gene TRBD2, 6 bases. The CDR3 contains 15 residues. The V gene's germline CDR1 is SEHNR and CDR2 FQNEAQ (reference sequence). Trimming pared 1 base from V and 0 bases from J, leaving 7 bases between. The chain's CDR3 is CASSLGGASYNEQFF. Here the CDR3 DNA reads TGTGCCAGCAGCTTAGGCGGGGCCTCCTACAATGAGCAGTTCTTC.

The J gene is TRBJ2-7, the V gene TRBV27, with TRBD1 as a possible D gene (5 bases). The CDR3 extends over 15 amino acids. Germline-derived CDR1 and CDR2 are MNHEY and SMNVEV (reference sequence). The V gene lost 2 bases and the J gene lost 1 base, with 12 bases spanning the gap. The CDR3 loop is CASSLKGAGSYEQYV. CDR3 coding DNA: TGTGCCAGCAGTTTAAAAGGGGCCGGGTCCTACGAGCAGTACGTC.

This clone was recorded only once. The V gene is TRBV4-1, the J gene TRBJ2-5, with TRBD2 identical over 11 bases. Germline V gives CDR1 MGHRA, CDR2 YSYEKL. The V segment lost 2 bases and the J segment 0 bases; nucleotides outside the gene matches: 8. The length of the CDR3 is 18 residues. The CDR3, as DNA: TGCGCCAGCAGCCAACGACACCGGACTAGCGGGTACCAAGAGACCCAGTACTTC. Translating gives CASSQRHRTSGYQETQYF.

V and J are TRBV13 and TRBJ2-6; no clear D. V gave up 5 bases and J gave up 0 bases, with 8 bases separating them. Germline CDR1 and CDR2: PRHDT and FYEKMQ (reference sequence). The CDR3 extends over 15 amino acids. The CDR3 reads CASSVVSSGANVLTF. The CDR3 DNA reads as TGTGCCAGCAGCGTCGTAAGCTCTGGGGCCAACGTCCTGACTTTC.